A single sample gave rise to the 17 T cell receptor beta chains below, sequenced in a study of blood T cell repertoires in COVID-19. Measured with immunoSEQ multiplex PCR; TCRdb has only the in-frame clones, and not every one. Seen here are 220,000 or so clones, roughly 83% observed once, and the top ten hold approximately 2.1%. Sequenced material: PBMCs or T cells enriched from blood (not recorded which). The receptors come from a woman aged 45-60 years who had recovered from COVID-19.

The DNA of the CDR3 is TGTGCCAGCTCTGAAGGTTCATTCGCAGGGTATAGCTACACCTTC. As protein: CASSEGSFAGYSYTF. The chain links TRBV18 to TRBJ1-2, with D perhaps matching TRBD1 (5 bases). Germline CDR1 reads KGHSH; CDR2 reads LQKENI. This CDR3 comprises 15 residues. V was trimmed by 6 bases and J by 9 bases, leaving 23 bases between them. Variable domain in full (rest from reference TRBV18 and TRBJ1-2): NAGVMQNPRHLVRRRGQEARLRCSPMKGHSHVYWYRQLPEEGLKFMVYLQKENIIDESGMPKERFSAEFPKEGPSILRIQQVVRGDSAAYFCASSEGSFAGYSYTFGSGTRLTVV.

V gene TRBV7-8 combines with J gene TRBJ2-7; D ambiguous. V lost 2 bases to trimming and J lost 3 bases, with 14 bases between them. The CDR3 has 15 residues. In germline, CDR1 is SGHVS, CDR2 FQNEAQ. CDR3 loop: CASSLSVTLIYEQYF. CDR3 DNA: TGTGCCAGCAGCTTATCAGTTACCTTAATCTACGAGCAGTACTTC.

The chain carries TRBV12-3 or TRBV12-4 and TRBJ1-1; D call uncertain. This CDR3 has 13 residues. Trimming pared 3 bases from V and 3 bases from J, leaving 8 bases between. The CDR3 coding sequence is TGTGCCAGCAGTTTGGGCAGATACACTGAAGCTTTCTTT. Translation: CASSLGRYTEAFF.

J is TRBJ2-5 and V is TRBV7-8; 7 bases agree with TRBD2. This CDR3 region has 15 residues. V shed 5 bases and J 2 bases; nucleotides not matched to a gene: 8. CDR1 SGHVS and CDR2 FQNEAQ come from the germline V gene. CDR3 amino acids: CASSDLGGRQETQYF. The DNA of the CDR3 is TGTGCCAGCAGCGACCTCGGGGGGAGACAAGAGACCCAGTACTTC.

Note on this clone: A junction end diverges from the germline sequence, so it may reflect a read error. The chain is built from TRBV7-2 and TRBJ2-7; 8 bases agree with TRBD2. From germline, CDR1 is SGHTA and CDR2 FQGNSA. This CDR3 has 13 amino acids. DNA for the CDR3: TGTGCCAGCAGCTTAGACCGGCGGGGGGCTGTGAACTTC. Its translation: CASSLDRRGAVNF.

The chain joins TRBV28 to TRBJ1-4, with D perhaps TRBD1 (6 bases). The CDR3 has 15 residues. V was cut by 5 bases and J by 3 bases, with 13 bases left in between. In germline, CDR1 is MDHEN, CDR2 SYDVKM. The CDR3 loop reads CASSPTGLANEKLFF. The DNA for the CDR3 is TGTGCCAGCAGTCCAACAGGGCTCGCTAATGAAAAACTGTTTTTT.

This chain links TRBV11-2 with TRBJ2-3, with TRBD2 matching 10 bases. V lost 5 bases to trimming and J lost 5 bases; unmatched junction nucleotides: 13. The CDR3 spans 17 residues. The germline gives CDR1 SGHAT, CDR2 FQNNGV. CDR3 sequence (DNA): TGTGCCAGCAGCGGGGGGACTAGCGTCTCACAGTTAGATACGCAGTATTTT. It encodes CASSGGTSVSQLDTQYF.

The sample holds one count of this clone. The CDR3 loop reads CATSTPPGTSGTPYEQYF. The CDR3 nucleotides are TGTGCCACCAGCACACCCCCCGGGACTAGCGGGACCCCCTACGAGCAGTACTTC. The chain uses TRBV15 and TRBJ2-7; 13 positions agree with TRBD2. The germline gives CDR1 LNHNV, CDR2 YYDKDF (reference sequence). V lost 4 bases to trimming and J lost 2 bases; unmatched junction nucleotides: 11. The CDR3 sequence is 18 residues long.

This sequence joins TRBV11-2 and TRBJ2-7, with TRBD2 matching 11 bases. The germline V gene has CDR1 SGHAT and CDR2 FQNNGV. The CDR3 covers 14 residues. Trimming removed 5 bases from V and 4 bases from J; junction bases left unmatched: 4. The CDR3: CASSLTSGIYEQYF. In DNA, the CDR3 is TGTGCCAGCAGCCTGACTAGCGGGATTTACGAGCAGTACTTC.

The chain couples TRBV4-3 to TRBJ1-6, with D unresolved. In germline, CDR1 is LGHNA, CDR2 YSLEER. This CDR3 region has 17 residues. Trimming cost V 1 base and J 0 bases, with 10 bases left between them. This CDR3 is CASSQGHGSSYNSPLHF. As DNA, the CDR3 is TGCGCCAGCAGCCAAGGCCACGGGTCCTCCTATAATTCACCCCTCCACTTT.

V gene TRBV3-1 (or the pseudogene TRBV3-2) combines with J gene TRBJ1-1; no clear D gene. CDR1 is LGHDT and CDR2 is YNNKEL in the germline V gene (reference sequence). The V gene lost 2 bases and the J gene lost 6 bases, with 13 bases spanning the gap. The CDR3 consists of 14 residues. The CDR3: CASSQNLLGAEAFF. CDR3 in DNA: TGTGCCAGCAGCCAAAACCTGTTGGGAGCTGAAGCTTTCTTT.

V and J are TRBV19 and TRBJ1-2; D might be TRBD1 (6 bases). CDR1 is LNHDA, CDR2 SQIVND, per germline (reference sequence). The germline V and J ends were trimmed by 11 bases and 7 bases, with 14 bases remaining between them. The CDR3 loop spans 11 amino acids. CDR3 nucleotide sequence: TGTGCCGCCAGGCAGGGGTTTGGCTACACCTTC. Translating gives CAARQGFGYTF. The whole variable domain, remainder taken from reference TRBV19 and TRBJ1-2, is DGGITQSPKYLFRKEGQNVTLSCEQNLNHDAMYWYRQDPGQGLRLIYYSQIVNDFQKGDIAEGYSVSREKKESFPLTVTSAQKNPTAFYLCAARQGFGYTFGSGTRLTVV.

This rearrangement joins TRBV7-8 to TRBJ1-5; D unclear. Germline CDR1 reads SGHVS; CDR2 reads FQNEAQ. V shed 2 bases and J shed 2 bases, with 10 bases lying between them. The length of the CDR3 is 15 residues. The CDR3 here is CASSLSGGGNQPQHF. DNA for the CDR3: TGTGCCAGCAGCTTAAGCGGCGGAGGCAATCAGCCCCAGCATTTT.

This clone was detected once. The chain has TRBV19 and TRBJ2-1; 9 nucleotides line up with TRBD2. CDR1 and CDR2 (germline): LNHDA, SQIVND (reference sequence). The length of the CDR3 is 15 residues. The V segment lost 4 bases and the J segment 3 bases; nucleotides outside the gene matches: 4. DNA for the CDR3: TGTGCCAGTAGTAGTAGCGGGAGAATCTACAATGAGCAGTTCTTC. Translation gives CASSSSGRIYNEQFF.

The chain uses TRBV7-9 and TRBJ2-1; 8 positions agree with TRBD2. J was trimmed by 7 bases and V by 1 base; bases with no gene match: 15. This CDR3 contains 18 residues. Per the germline V gene, CDR1 is SEHNR and CDR2 is FQNEAQ (reference sequence). For the CDR3, the DNA is TGTGCCAGCAGCTTAGAGGGGAGCGGGAGTGGGGCGTGGAATGAGCAGTTCTTC. As protein: CASSLEGSGSGAWNEQFF. The variable domain in full, completed from reference TRBV7-9 and TRBJ2-1, reads DTGVSQNPRHKITKRGQNVTFRCDPISEHNRLYWYRQTLGQGPEFLTYFQNEAQLEKSRLLSDRFSAERPKGSFSTLEIQRTEQGDSAMYLCASSLEGSGSGAWNEQFFGPGTRLTVL.

This clone was detected once. The rearrangement links TRBV5-5 to TRBJ1-1, with 8 positions matching TRBD1. Per germline, CDR1 SGHKS and CDR2 YYEKEE (reference sequence). CDR3 length: 13 amino acids. The junction had 2 bases not matched to a gene; V was cut back by 4 bases and J by 3 bases. CDR3 residues: CASSGQGDTEAFF. The DNA of the CDR3 is TGTGCCAGCAGCGGACAGGGTGACACTGAAGCTTTCTTT.

The chain combines TRBV7-2 with TRBJ1-1; perhaps TRBD1 as D (6 bases). The germline V and J ends were trimmed by 4 bases and 4 bases, with 16 bases remaining between them. In germline, CDR1 is SGHTA, CDR2 FQGNSA. CDR3 length: 15 residues. In nucleotides, the CDR3 is TGTGCCAGCAGCTCACAGGGTAGGGTTGGCACTGAAGCTTTCTTT. Its protein product is CASSSQGRVGTEAFF.